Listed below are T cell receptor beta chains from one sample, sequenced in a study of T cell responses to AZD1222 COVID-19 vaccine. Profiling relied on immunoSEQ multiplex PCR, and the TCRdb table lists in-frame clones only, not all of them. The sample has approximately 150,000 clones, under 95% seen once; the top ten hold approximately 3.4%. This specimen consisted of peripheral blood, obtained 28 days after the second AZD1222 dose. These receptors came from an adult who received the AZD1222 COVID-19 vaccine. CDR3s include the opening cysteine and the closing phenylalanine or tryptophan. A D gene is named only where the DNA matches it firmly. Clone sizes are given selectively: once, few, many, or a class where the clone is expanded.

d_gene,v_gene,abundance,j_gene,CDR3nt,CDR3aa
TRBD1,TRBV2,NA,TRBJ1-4,TGTGCCAGCAGGGGGGGGACAGCAGGAACTAATGAAAAACTGTTTTTT,CASRGGTAGTNEKLFF
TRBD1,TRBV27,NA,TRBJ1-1,TGTGCCAGCAGTTGGACAGGGGCGAGCACTGAAGCTTTCTTT,CASSWTGASTEAFF
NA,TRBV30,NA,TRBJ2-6,TGTGCCTGGAGTCTGGATATATCTGGGGCCAACGTCCTGACTTTC,CAWSLDISGANVLTF
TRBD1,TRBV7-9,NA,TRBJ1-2,TGTGCCAGCAGCAGGACAGGGGGCGGCGGCTACACCTTC,CASSRTGGGGYTF
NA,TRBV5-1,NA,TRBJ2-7,TGCGCCAGCAGCTTGGCAGGGAACGACGAGCAGTACTTC,CASSLAGNDEQYF
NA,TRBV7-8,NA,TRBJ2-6,TGTGCCAGCAGCTCGTGGACAGCCTCTGGGGCCAACGTCCTGACTTTC,CASSSWTASGANVLTF
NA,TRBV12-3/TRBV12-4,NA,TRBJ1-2,TGTGCCAGCTCGAGGAACTATGGCTACACCTTC,CASSRNYGYTF
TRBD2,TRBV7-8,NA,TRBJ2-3,TGTGCCAGCAGTACCCAAAGGTCGCTAGCGGGAGATACGCAGTATTTT,CASSTQRSLAGDTQYF
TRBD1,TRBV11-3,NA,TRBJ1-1,TGTGCCAGCAGCGCGAGCAGGGGGTGGACTGAAGCTTTCTTT,CASSASRGWTEAFF
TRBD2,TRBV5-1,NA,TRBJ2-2,TGCGCCAGCAGCTTCCTAGCGGGGGGAACCGGGGAGCTGTTTTTT,CASSFLAGGTGELFF
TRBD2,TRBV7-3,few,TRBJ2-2,TGTGCCAGCAGCTTATTCCCCCCCCATTGGGGGAGGGCACACACCGGGGAGCTGTTTTTT,CASSLFPPHWGRAHTGELFF
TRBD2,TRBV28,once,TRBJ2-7,TGTGCCAGCAGAACCGGGGGGGAGTTTTACGAGCAGTACTTC,CASRTGGEFYEQYF
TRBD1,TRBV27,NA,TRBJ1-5,TGTGCCAGCAGTGCCCGGGACAGGGATCAGCCCCAGCATTTT,CASSARDRDQPQHF
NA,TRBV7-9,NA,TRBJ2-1,TGTGCCAGCAGCTTAGTGCTGGGAGACAATGAGCAGTTCTTC,CASSLVLGDNEQFF
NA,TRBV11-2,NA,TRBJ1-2,TGTGCCAGCAGCTTAGACGCATATGGCTACACCTTC,CASSLDAYGYTF
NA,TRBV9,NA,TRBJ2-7,TGTGCCAGCAGCGTAGGGGGCGGGTCGCCCCACGAGCAGTACTTC,CASSVGGGSPHEQYF
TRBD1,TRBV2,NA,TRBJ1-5,TGTGCCAGCAGTGAGGACCGGGACAGGGGGCTGGATAGCAATCAGCCCCAGCATTTT,CASSEDRDRGLDSNQPQHF
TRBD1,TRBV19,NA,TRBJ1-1,TGTGCCAGTAGTCCGAGGAACAGGGGTAAAGCTTTCTTT,CASSPRNRGKAFF
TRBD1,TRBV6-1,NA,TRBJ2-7,TGTGCCAGCAGTGAAGAGGGACAGTTCTCCTACGAGCAGTACTTC,CASSEEGQFSYEQYF
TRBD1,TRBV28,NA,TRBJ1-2,TGTGCCAGCAGTTTAGGGGGACAGGGGGTCTATGGCTACACCTTC,CASSLGGQGVYGYTF
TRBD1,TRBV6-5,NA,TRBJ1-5,TGTGCCAGCAGTTCTGGGACAGAGTATGGGAATCAGCCCCAGCATTTT,CASSSGTEYGNQPQHF
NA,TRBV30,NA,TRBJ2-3,TGTGCCTGGAGTGTTCCTGGTCGAGCAGATACGCAGTATTTT,CAWSVPGRADTQYF
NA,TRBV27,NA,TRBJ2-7,TGTGCCAGCAGTGCAGGGAGAAACGAGCAGTACTTC,CASSAGRNEQYF
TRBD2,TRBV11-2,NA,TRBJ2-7,TGTGCCAGCAGCTTAGGGACTAGCGGGAGGCCTCCCTACGAGCAGTACTTC,CASSLGTSGRPPYEQYF
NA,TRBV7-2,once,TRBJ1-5,TGTGCCAGCAGCAAGGATCAGAATCAGCCCCAGCATTTT,CASSKDQNQPQHF
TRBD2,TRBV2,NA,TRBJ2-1,TGTGCCAGCATTCAAAGTAGCGGGCCCCGAGCCGAGTTGAATGAGCAGTTCTTC,CASIQSSGPRAELNEQFF
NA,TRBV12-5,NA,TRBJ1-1,TGTGCTAGTGGAGTCCAACCAGAGATCACTGAAGCTTTCTTT,CASGVQPEITEAFF
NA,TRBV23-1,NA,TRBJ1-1,TGCGCCAGCAGTCAATCTAGGGGCAGAACCAACGCTGAAGCTTTCTTT,CASSQSRGRTNAEAFF
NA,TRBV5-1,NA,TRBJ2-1,TGCGCCAGCAGACTAGACCCTTACAATGAGCAGTTCTTC,CASRLDPYNEQFF
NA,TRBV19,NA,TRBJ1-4,TGTGCCAGCAGCGACGTTGGGGGAGGTGAAAAACTGTTTTTT,CASSDVGGGEKLFF
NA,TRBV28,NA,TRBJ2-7,TGTGCCAGCAGTTTTCCCACTAGAGTAAGGGAGCAGTACTTC,CASSFPTRVREQYF
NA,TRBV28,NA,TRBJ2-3,TGTGCCAGCAGTTTACGGACCCCAGATACGCAGTATTTT,CASSLRTPDTQYF
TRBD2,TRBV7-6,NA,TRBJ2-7,TGTGCCAGCAGCAACAACCGGGAGGACGAGCAGTACTTC,CASSNNREDEQYF
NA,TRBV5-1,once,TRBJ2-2,TGCGCCAGCAGCTTGGTGGGGCTAGCTTTCGGGGAGCTGTTTTTT,CASSLVGLAFGELFF
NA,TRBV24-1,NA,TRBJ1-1,TGTGCCACCAGGGGGATGAACACTGAAGCTTTCTTT,CATRGMNTEAFF
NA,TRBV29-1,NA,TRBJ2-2,TGCAGCGTTGATGAAGGGAAAAACACCGGGGAGCTGTTTTTT,CSVDEGKNTGELFF
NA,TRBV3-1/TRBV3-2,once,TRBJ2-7,TGTGCCAGCAGCCCCTCGGAGGCAGGTTACGAGCAGTACTTC,CASSPSEAGYEQYF
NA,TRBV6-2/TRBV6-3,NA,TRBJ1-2,TGTGCCAGCAGTCTACGGCTGGTTAGGACCTATGGCTACACCTTC,CASSLRLVRTYGYTF
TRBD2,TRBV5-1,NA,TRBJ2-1,TGCGCCAGCAGCTCGACTAGCGGGCGTTCGTTCTTC,CASSSTSGRSFF
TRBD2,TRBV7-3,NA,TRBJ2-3,TGTGCCAGCAGCCGAAGACTCGGCGGGGGAAGCACAGATACGCAGTATTTT,CASSRRLGGGSTDTQYF
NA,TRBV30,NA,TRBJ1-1,TGTGCCTGGAGGGTACAGGGAGTTGAGAGAGCTTTCTTT,CAWRVQGVERAFF
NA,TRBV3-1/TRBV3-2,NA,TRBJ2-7,TGTGCCAGCAGCCAAGAGGGAAGGGATGAGCAGTACTTC,CASSQEGRDEQYF
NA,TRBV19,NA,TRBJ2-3,TGTGCCAGTAAATCCCAGGACGCAGATACGCAGTATTTT,CASKSQDADTQYF
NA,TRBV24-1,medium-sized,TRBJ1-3,TGTGCCGGCTCTGGAAACACCATATATTTT,CAGSGNTIYF
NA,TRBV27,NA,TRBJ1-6,TGTGCCAGCAGGAGAGACACAGTATCCTATAATTCACCCCTCCACTTT,CASRRDTVSYNSPLHF
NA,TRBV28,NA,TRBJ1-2,TGTGCCAGCAGTTCGGGGGCAGGAGGTGGTTATGGCTACACCTTC,CASSSGAGGGYGYTF
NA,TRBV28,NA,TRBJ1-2,TGTGCCAGCCGGACCCTACGCGTCCTCTATGGCTACACCTTC,CASRTLRVLYGYTF
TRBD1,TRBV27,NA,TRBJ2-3,TGTGCCAGCAGTTTACTCCGGGACAGGTTACTGGATACGCAGTATTTT,CASSLLRDRLLDTQYF